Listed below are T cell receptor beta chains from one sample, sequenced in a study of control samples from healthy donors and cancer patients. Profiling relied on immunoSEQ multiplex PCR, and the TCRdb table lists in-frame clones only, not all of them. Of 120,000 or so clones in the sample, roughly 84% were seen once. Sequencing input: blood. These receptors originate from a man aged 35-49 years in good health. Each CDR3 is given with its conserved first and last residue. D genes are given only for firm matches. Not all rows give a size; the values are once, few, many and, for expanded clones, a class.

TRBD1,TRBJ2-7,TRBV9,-,CASSVGQGAYEQYF,TGTGCCAGCAGCGTGGGACAGGGGGCTTACGAGCAGTACTTC
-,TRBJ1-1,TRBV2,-,CASSEGENTEAFF,TGTGCCAGCAGTGAAGGCGAGAACACTGAAGCTTTCTTT
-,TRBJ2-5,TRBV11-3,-,CASSFASAETQYF,TGTGCCAGCAGCTTCGCCAGCGCGGAGACCCAGTACTTC
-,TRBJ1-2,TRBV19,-,CASSPGVSGGYTF,TGTGCCAGTAGTCCCGGGGTCTCAGGTGGCTACACCTTC
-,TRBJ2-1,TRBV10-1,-,CASSVLDSGEQFF,TGCGCCAGCAGTGTACTAGACTCGGGGGAGCAGTTCTTC
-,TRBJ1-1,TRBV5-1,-,CASSLNPPGAGGTEAFF,TGCGCCAGCAGCTTGAACCCCCCGGGGGCGGGTGGGACTGAAGCTTTCTTT
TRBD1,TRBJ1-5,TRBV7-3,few,CASSSLGRDRENHQPQHF,TGTGCCAGCAGCTCTCTCGGCCGGGACAGGGAAAATCATCAGCCCCAGCATTTT
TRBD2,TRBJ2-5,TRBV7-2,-,CASSSSTSGGKTQYF,TGTGCCAGCAGCTCCTCGACTAGCGGGGGAAAGACCCAGTACTTC
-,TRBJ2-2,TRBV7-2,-,CASSFPGELFF,TGTGCCAGCAGCTTTCCCGGGGAGCTGTTTTTT
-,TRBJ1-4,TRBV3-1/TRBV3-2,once,CASSQNGRELFF,TGTGCCAGCAGCCAAAACGGAAGAGAACTGTTTTTT
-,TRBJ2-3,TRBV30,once,CAWSADSRDTQYF,TGTGCCTGGAGTGCTGACAGTAGAGATACGCAGTATTTT
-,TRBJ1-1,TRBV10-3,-,CAISEAALMNTEAFF,TGTGCCATCAGTGAAGCGGCGTTAATGAACACTGAAGCTTTCTTT
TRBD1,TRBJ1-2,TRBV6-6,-,CASSYSTGGSNYGYTF,TGTGCCAGCAGTTACTCTACAGGGGGATCCAACTATGGCTACACCTTC
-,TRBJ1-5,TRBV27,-,CASSPRRNQPQHF,TGTGCCAGCAGTCCACGACGGAATCAGCCCCAGCATTTT
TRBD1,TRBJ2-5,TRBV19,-,CASRGQGRQETQYF,TGTGCCAGTCGAGGACAGGGGCGGCAAGAGACCCAGTACTTC
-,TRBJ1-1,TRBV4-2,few,CASSLGRAEAFF,TGTGCCAGCAGCCTGGGACGGGCTGAAGCTTTCTTT
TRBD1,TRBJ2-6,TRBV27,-,CASSPIGQALGANVLTF,TGTGCCAGCAGCCCTATAGGACAGGCACTCGGGGCCAACGTCCTGACTTTC
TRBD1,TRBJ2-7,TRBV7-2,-,CASSRDRVNEQYF,TGTGCCAGCAGTCGCGACAGGGTCAACGAGCAGTACTTC
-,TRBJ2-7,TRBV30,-,CAWSVGYEQYF,TGTGCCTGGAGTGTAGGGTACGAGCAGTACTTC
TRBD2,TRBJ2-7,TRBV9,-,CASSVGLAGGSHEQYF,TGTGCCAGCAGCGTAGGGCTAGCGGGGGGTTCCCACGAGCAGTACTTC
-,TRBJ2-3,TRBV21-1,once,CASSIMWTDTQYF,TGTGCCAGCAGCATTATGTGGACAGATACGCAGTATTTT
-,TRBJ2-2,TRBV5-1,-,CASSLSDGQRNTGELFF,TGCGCCAGCAGCTTGTCAGATGGACAGCGGAACACCGGGGAGCTGTTTTTT
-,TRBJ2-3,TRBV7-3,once,CASSFSASGGGAIDTQYF,TGTGCCAGCAGCTTCTCCGCCAGCGGAGGGGGGGCCATAGATACGCAGTATTTT
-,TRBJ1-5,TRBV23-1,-,CASSQFQPSSNQPQHF,TGCGCCAGCAGTCAATTTCAGCCTTCTAGCAATCAGCCCCAGCATTTT
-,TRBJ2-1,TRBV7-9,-,CASSVVALAYNEQFF,TGTGCCAGCAGCGTTGTAGCCCTGGCCTACAATGAGCAGTTCTTC
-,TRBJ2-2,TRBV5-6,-,CASSLAIQNTGELFF,TGTGCCAGCAGCTTGGCCATACAGAACACCGGGGAACTGTTTTTT
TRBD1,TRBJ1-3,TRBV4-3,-,CASSSQGIGNTIYF,TGCGCCAGCAGCTCACAGGGGATCGGAAACACCATATATTTT
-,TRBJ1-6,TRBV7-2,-,CASSLWGMGNSPLHF,TGTGCCAGCAGCTTATGGGGTATGGGGAATTCACCCCTCCACTTT
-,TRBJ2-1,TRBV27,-,CASSFDRNYNEQFF,TGTGCCAGCAGTTTCGACAGAAACTACAATGAGCAGTTCTTC
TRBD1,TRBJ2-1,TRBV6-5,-,CASSPDRVSYNEQFF,TGTGCCAGCAGTCCTGACAGGGTCTCCTACAATGAGCAGTTCTTC
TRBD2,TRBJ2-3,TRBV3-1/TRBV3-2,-,CAEVRGGSDTQYF,TGTGCAGAGGTTCGGGGGGGATCAGATACGCAGTATTTT
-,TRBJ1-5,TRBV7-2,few,CASSLDSNQPQHF,TGTGCCAGCAGCTTAGACAGCAATCAGCCCCAGCATTTT
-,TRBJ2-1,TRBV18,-,CASSPGGSSYNEQFF,TGTGCCAGCTCACCAGGGGGGAGCTCCTACAATGAGCAGTTCTTC
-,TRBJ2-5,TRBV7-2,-,CASSGGMGIETQYF,TGTGCCAGCAGCGGGGGGATGGGGATAGAGACCCAGTACTTC
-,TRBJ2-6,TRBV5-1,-,CASSLFTGLISGANVLTF,TGCGCCAGCAGCTTGTTCACAGGGCTAATCTCTGGGGCCAACGTCCTGACTTTC
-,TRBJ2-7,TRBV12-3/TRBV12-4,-,CASSQRGLDEQYF,TGTGCCAGCAGTCAGAGGGGACTCGACGAGCAGTACTTC
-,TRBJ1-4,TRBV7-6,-,CASSLRQTNYNEKLFF,TGTGCCAGCAGCTTACGACAGACGAACTATAATGAAAAACTGTTTTTT
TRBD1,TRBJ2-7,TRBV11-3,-,CASSWAGQGVRQYF,TGTGCCAGCAGCTGGGCGGGACAGGGGGTCCGGCAGTACTTC
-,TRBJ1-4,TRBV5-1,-,CASRRAEKLFF,TGCGCCAGCAGAAGGGCGGAAAAACTGTTTTTT
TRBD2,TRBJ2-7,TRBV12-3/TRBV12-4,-,CASSPAGLEEQYF,TGTGCCAGCAGTCCGGCGGGACTAGAGGAGCAGTACTTC
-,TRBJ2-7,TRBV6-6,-,CASSYRQGTSYEQYF,TGTGCCAGCAGTTACAGGCAGGGTACATCCTACGAGCAGTACTTC
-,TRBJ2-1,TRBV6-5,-,CASRQGGNEQFF,TGTGCCAGCAGACAAGGAGGTAATGAGCAGTTCTTC
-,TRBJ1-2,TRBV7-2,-,CASSLGRGNYGYTF,TGTGCCAGCAGCTTAGGCAGGGGTAACTATGGCTACACCTTC
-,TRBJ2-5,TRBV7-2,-,CASSLEQIRGETQYF,TGTGCCAGCAGCTTAGAGCAGATTCGTGGAGAGACCCAGTACTTC
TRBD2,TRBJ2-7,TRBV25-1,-,CASVGTSGYEQYF,TGTGCCAGCGTCGGGACTAGCGGCTACGAGCAGTACTTC